Given below is one T cell receptor (beta chain) in context. This is likely a read error, given that the CDR3 carries no conserved phenylalanine or tryptophan at its end. Total RNA amounting to about 520 ng was the source from which TCR beta cDNA was made with a constant-region primer. Three nested multiplex PCR rounds, a slightly modified ARM-PCR, produced the libraries for TCR beta. TRBV1-TRBV30 forward and Cbeta reverse primers drove the first two roughly 10-cycle rounds. TCRdb used MiXCR to reprocess the multiplex PCR reads, holding one entry per CDR3 protein. The sample has fewer than 350,000 distinct CDR3 sequences, 55% to 65% seen once. The CDR3 is made up of 13 amino acids. Per germline, CDR1 MNHEY and CDR2 SVGEGT. Trimming stripped 7 bases from V and 6 bases from J, with 16 bases between. This specimen belongs to a study of tumor-infiltrating lymphocytes in primary liver carcinoma. At the level of the study: By surgical resection, the patients were treated for their primary liver carcinoma.

Germline DNA was extracted too, while blood RNA derived from unsorted whole blood. Prior to surgery, four milliliters of peripheral blood were drawn. The source of this sequence is a man aged 35 to 55 with primary liver carcinoma and hepatitis B virus infection. Specimen: peripheral blood. The V and J genes are TRBV6-2 or TRBV6-3 and TRBJ2-7; D call uncertain. The DNA of the CDR3 is TGTGCCAGCAAGGTTAGGTCCCGGACCGAGCAGTACTTA. This sequence encodes CASKVRSRTEQYL.